This is a list of T cell receptor beta chains from one sample in a study of shared clonotypes between healthy human individuals. TCRdb's table, derived via immunoSEQ multiplex PCR, lists solely in-frame clones and lacks some. The sample has 850,000 to 1,100,000 clones, around three quarters seen once. What was sequenced was memory CD4+ T cells from PBMCs. These receptors originate from a man aged 18 to 35 in good health. Some clones in this sample may be carry-over from other donors' samples. CDR3s include the opening cysteine and the closing phenylalanine or tryptophan. A D gene is named only where the DNA matches it firmly. Size tells how often a clone was seen (once, few, many) or the class of an expanded clone, and some rows leave it out.

>TRBV5-6|-|-|TRBJ1-1
CASSLKGEAFF
TGTGCCAGCAGCTTGAAAGGAGAAGCTTTCTTT
>TRBV28|many|TRBD2|TRBJ2-1
CASSFGGLNEQFF
TGTGCCAGCAGTTTCGGGGGGTTGAATGAGCAGTTCTTC
>TRBV20-1|-|-|TRBJ2-5
CSATTLRAQYF
TGCAGTGCTACCACCCTGAGGGCCCAGTACTTC
>TRBV6-5|many|-|TRBJ1-2
CASSRRDVGSYGYTF
TGTGCCAGCAGTCGACGGGACGTTGGTTCCTATGGCTACACCTTC
>TRBV28|-|-|TRBJ1-2
CASSFVFGYTF
TGTGCCAGCAGTTTTGTGTTCGGCTACACCTTC
>TRBV4-1|-|TRBD2|TRBJ2-7
CASSQAGTSGNLEQYF
TGCGCCAGCAGCCAAGCGGGGACTAGCGGGAATCTCGAGCAGTACTTC
>TRBV9|-|-|TRBJ1-1
CASSVTTDPFMNTEAFF
TGTGCCAGCAGCGTAACGACAGATCCTTTTATGAACACTGAAGCTTTCTTT
>TRBV18|-|-|TRBJ2-7
CASSQAGSYEQYF
TGTGCCAGCTCACAGGCAGGGAGCTACGAGCAGTACTTC
>TRBV5-1|-|-|TRBJ1-1
CASSLEQVGDTEAFF
TGCGCCAGCAGCTTGGAACAGGTTGGGGACACTGAAGCTTTCTTT
>TRBV28|few|-|TRBJ1-2
CASSSDPPYGYTF
TGTGCCAGCAGTTCGGATCCTCCCTATGGCTACACCTTC
>TRBV18|-|TRBD1|TRBJ1-2
CASSPRRQGAYDYGYTF
TGTGCCAGCTCTCCCCGGCGACAGGGGGCTTACGACTATGGCTACACCTTC
>TRBV7-9|-|-|TRBJ2-1
CASSLEGPTEQFF
TGTGCCAGCAGCTTAGAAGGGCCCACTGAGCAGTTCTTC
>TRBV6-5|-|-|TRBJ1-4
CASSYRFGGANEKLFF
TGTGCCAGCAGTTACAGGTTCGGGGGTGCTAATGAAAAACTGTTTTTT
>TRBV28|-|-|TRBJ2-1
CASSSPGAVSYNEQFF
TGTGCCAGCAGTTCCCCCGGAGCGGTCTCCTACAATGAGCAGTTCTTC
>TRBV5-1|once|-|TRBJ1-1
CASSPGGRNTEAFF
TGCGCCAGCAGCCCGGGGGGCAGGAACACTGAAGCTTTCTTT
>TRBV7-2|once|TRBD1|TRBJ2-6
CASRRQGIGANVLTF
TGTGCCAGCAGGAGACAGGGAATTGGGGCCAACGTCCTGACTTTC
>TRBV6-1|-|TRBD1|TRBJ1-1
CASGLDRVNTEAFF
TGTGCCAGCGGGTTGGACAGGGTGAACACTGAAGCTTTCTTT
>TRBV2|few|-|TRBJ1-1
CASTGRLKRNTEAFF
TGTGCCAGCACTGGCAGACTAAAGAGGAACACTGAAGCTTTCTTT
>TRBV7-3|-|TRBD2|TRBJ2-2
CASSLRASGSPGELFF
TGTGCCAGCAGCTTAAGGGCTAGCGGGAGTCCCGGGGAGCTGTTTTTT
>TRBV15|-|-|TRBJ2-2
CATSAQTGRDIGELFF
TGTGCCACCAGCGCCCAAACAGGCCGAGACATCGGGGAGCTGTTTTTT
>TRBV27|-|-|TRBJ1-1
CASSFTVRGTEAFF
TGTGCCAGCAGCTTTACAGTCAGGGGCACTGAAGCTTTCTTT
>TRBV6-7|few|-|TRBJ2-7
CASPQRRGSTYEQYF
TGTGCCAGCCCTCAACGGAGGGGTTCCACCTACGAGCAGTACTTC
>TRBV18|-|-|TRBJ2-2
CASSPGAYTGDAGELFF
TGTGCCAGCTCACCAGGGGCATATACAGGTGATGCCGGGGAGCTGTTTTTT
>TRBV13|-|TRBD1|TRBJ2-7
CASSTRQGSFTYEQYF
TGTGCCAGCAGCACCCGACAGGGTTCGTTTACCTACGAGCAGTACTTC
>TRBV5-5|-|-|TRBJ1-3
CASSLGSSGNTIYF
TGTGCCAGCAGCTTAGGGTCCTCTGGAAACACCATATATTTT
>TRBV27|-|-|TRBJ2-2
CASSPPQPQDTGELFF
TGTGCCAGCAGTCCCCCCCAGCCGCAAGACACCGGGGAGCTGTTTTTT
>TRBV7-9|-|-|TRBJ2-3
CASSLPGDRSSTDTQYF
TGTGCCAGCAGCTTACCGGGGGACAGATCTAGCACAGATACGCAGTATTTT
>TRBV28|-|TRBD1|TRBJ1-4
CASSLWDSPNEKLFF
TGTGCCAGCAGCCTCTGGGACAGTCCTAATGAAAAACTGTTTTTT
>TRBV29-1|once|-|TRBJ2-1
CSVERWAGGIRDEQFF
TGCAGCGTTGAGAGGTGGGCAGGGGGGATTCGCGATGAGCAGTTCTTC
>TRBV9|-|TRBD1|TRBJ2-7
CASSARYRGEQYF
TGTGCCAGCAGCGCCCGTTACAGGGGCGAGCAGTACTTC
>TRBV5-1|-|-|TRBJ1-4
CASSLWGGANEKLFF
TGCGCCAGCAGCTTGTGGGGGGGTGCTAATGAAAAACTGTTTTTT
>TRBV2|few|-|TRBJ1-2
CASSSDNYYGYTF
TGTGCCAGCAGTAGCGACAACTACTATGGCTACACCTTC
>TRBV4-1|-|-|TRBJ2-2
CASSQALLGGELFF
TGCGCCAGCAGCCAAGCCCTATTGGGCGGGGAGCTGTTTTTT
>TRBV30|once|-|TRBJ1-6
CAWSVSSHSDSPLHF
TGTGCCTGGAGTGTTAGCAGCCACTCGGATTCACCCCTCCACTTT
>TRBV19|-|-|TRBJ2-3
CASSITRGSTDTQYF
TGTGCCAGTAGTATCACGAGGGGGAGCACAGATACGCAGTATTTT
>TRBV6-5|-|TRBD1|TRBJ1-1
CASSSLSTGASEAFF
TGTGCCAGCAGTTCCCTTTCAACAGGGGCGTCTGAAGCTTTCTTT
>TRBV19|-|TRBD2|TRBJ2-7
CASRASGEPYEQYF
TGTGCCAGTAGGGCTAGCGGGGAGCCCTACGAGCAGTACTTC
>TRBV2|few|-|TRBJ2-2
CASTKESKVGELFF
TGTGCCAGCACAAAGGAGAGTAAGGTCGGGGAGCTGTTTTTT
>TRBV20-1|-|-|TRBJ2-5
CSAGDLETQYF
TGCAGTGCCGGAGATCTAGAGACCCAGTACTTC
>TRBV7-6|-|-|TRBJ2-5
CASSLGPGAGQETQYF
TGTGCCAGCAGCCTCGGCCCTGGCGCGGGCCAAGAGACCCAGTACTTC
>TRBV2|-|-|TRBJ2-7
CASQGPTKFYEQYF
TGTGCCAGCCAGGGACCTACTAAGTTCTACGAGCAGTACTTC
>TRBV5-4|-|TRBD1|TRBJ1-2
CASSLQGASYGYTF
TGTGCCAGCAGCTTGCAGGGGGCAAGCTATGGCTACACCTTC
>TRBV5-4|-|-|TRBJ1-1
CASSQRTVNTEAFF
TGTGCCAGCAGCCAAAGGACGGTGAACACTGAAGCTTTCTTT
>TRBV28|-|-|TRBJ2-5
CASSEGGRQQETQYF
TGTGCCAGCAGCGAGGGGGGCAGACAACAAGAGACCCAGTACTTC
>TRBV5-4|many|TRBD2|TRBJ2-7
CASSQLAGGAYEQYF
TGTGCCAGCAGTCAACTAGCGGGAGGAGCTTACGAGCAGTACTTC
>TRBV5-8|-|-|TRBJ1-2
CASSGVPGDNYGYTF
TGTGCCAGCAGCGGAGTTCCAGGGGATAACTATGGCTACACCTTC
>TRBV28|-|TRBD1|TRBJ2-7
CASQPSGTAEYEQYF
TGTGCCAGTCAGCCCTCCGGGACAGCGGAGTACGAGCAGTACTTC
>TRBV5-4|-|-|TRBJ1-4
CASSTPGWGEKLFF
TGTGCCAGCAGCACCCCCGGGTGGGGTGAAAAACTGTTTTTT
>TRBV11-1|once|-|TRBJ1-1
CASSLVAGRAFF
TGTGCCAGCAGCTTAGTAGCGGGAAGAGCTTTCTTT
>TRBV6-5|-|TRBD2|TRBJ2-3
CASKTRTSRTDTQYF
TGTGCCAGCAAAACCCGGACTAGTCGAACAGATACGCAGTATTTT
>TRBV11-2|-|-|TRBJ2-7
CASTSLRSPGYEQYF
TGTGCCAGCACCTCCCTTCGTTCTCCGGGATACGAGCAGTACTTC
>TRBV19|few|TRBD2|TRBJ2-1
CASMSLAGTLRGEQFF
TGTGCCAGTATGAGCCTAGCGGGAACCCTGAGGGGTGAGCAGTTCTTC
>TRBV5-6|-|TRBD1|TRBJ2-7
CASSWTGHGYGEQYF
TGTGCCAGCAGCTGGACAGGGCACGGGTACGGCGAGCAGTACTTC
>TRBV6-1|-|TRBD1|TRBJ2-3
CASSGGQGGADTQYF
TGTGCCAGCAGTGGGGGACAGGGAGGTGCAGATACGCAGTATTTT
>TRBV4-2|-|-|TRBJ1-1
CASSPDLNTEAFF
TGTGCCAGCAGCCCGGACCTGAACACTGAAGCTTTCTTT
>TRBV2|-|TRBD1|TRBJ1-5
CASSLSGQGDQPQHF
TGTGCCAGCAGCTTAAGCGGACAGGGGGATCAGCCCCAGCATTTT
>TRBV5-1|-|-|TRBJ1-1
CASLDPGYGTEAFF
TGCGCCAGTTTAGATCCGGGGTATGGCACTGAAGCTTTCTTT
>TRBV2|-|-|TRBJ2-7
CASSADSSYEQYF
TGTGCCAGCAGTGCCGACAGCTCCTACGAGCAGTACTTC
>TRBV28|-|TRBD2|TRBJ2-7
CASATSGRDDAQYF
TGTGCCAGCGCCACTAGCGGAAGGGACGACGCGCAGTACTTC
>TRBV2|-|TRBD1|TRBJ2-1
CASSRDRYNEQFF
TGTGCCAGCAGCCGGGACAGATACAATGAGCAGTTCTTC